Listed here are 21 T cell receptor beta chains from one sample, sequenced in a study of T cell responses to AZD1222 COVID-19 vaccine. Method: immunoSEQ multiplex PCR; TCRdb's copy keeps in-frame clones and lacks some. The data contain about 160,000 clones, approximately 89% of them singletons. This specimen consisted of peripheral blood, obtained on day 0 of AZD1222 vaccination. The receptors here all came from an adult in good health.

The chain carries TRBV5-1 and TRBJ1-2, with 7 bases identical to TRBD1. This CDR3 region has 15 residues. Germline lookup yields CDR1 SGHRS and CDR2 YFSETQ. After removal of 3 bases from V and 7 bases from J, the junction contained 12 bases not matched to a gene. Here the CDR3 reads CASSSSTGLPGGYTF. The CDR3 DNA sequence: TGCGCCAGCAGCTCTTCGACAGGGCTTCCTGGTGGCTACACCTTC. Together with reference TRBV5-1 and TRBJ1-2, the CDR3 gives the full variable domain: KAGVTQTPRYLIKTRGQQVTLSCSPISGHRSVSWYQQTPGQGLQFLFEYFSETQRNKGNFPGRFSGRQFSNSRSEMNVSTLELGDSALYLCASSSSTGLPGGYTFGSGTRLTVV.

This rearrangement joins TRBV18 to TRBJ1-1, with D perhaps TRBD1 (6 bases). V lost 3 bases, J lost 3 bases, and 11 bases lay in between. The CDR3 consists of 14 residues. Germline values: CDR1 KGHSH, CDR2 LQKENI. CDR3 nucleotides: TGTGCCAGCTCACCGTGGGCAGGGGACACTGAAGCTTTCTTT. It is translated as CASSPWAGDTEAFF.

In this sample, this clone turned up once. The chain joins TRBV7-9 to TRBJ2-3; D could derive from TRBD1 or TRBD2 (6 bases each). Germline CDR1 and CDR2: SEHNR and FQNEAQ (reference sequence). There are 14 residues in the CDR3. V lost 2 bases to trimming and J lost 8 bases, with 14 bases between them. The CDR3 DNA reads as TGTGCCAGCAGCTTACCAGGGGCCGGGGGTACGCAGTATTTT. Residues: CASSLPGAGGTQYF.

The chain links TRBV19 to TRBJ1-5; 7 nucleotides line up with TRBD1. The V and J ends lost 7 bases and 1 base, in that order; junction bases with no gene match: 10. The CDR3 spans 16 residues. Germline V lookup: CDR1 LNHDA, CDR2 SQIVND (reference sequence). CDR3 in DNA: TGTGCCAGTAACCCATGGTCAGGGGGGAGCAATCAGCCCCAGCATTTT. Residues: CASNPWSGGSNQPQHF.

This clone was detected only once. This chain connects TRBV11-2 to TRBJ2-7, with 10 nucleotides matching TRBD2. V was pared by 5 bases and J by 6 bases, with 7 bases of the junction left unmatched. The CDR3 has 14 amino acids. Germline CDR1 is SGHAT and CDR2 is FQNNGV. CDR3 DNA sequence: TGTGCCAGCAGCCCTAGCGGGAGAGGCTCCGAGCAGTACTTC. Protein sequence: CASSPSGRGSEQYF.

The gene calls are TRBV4-2 and TRBJ1-5; D is unclear. V was cut by 0 bases and J by 6 bases, with 18 bases left in between. Germline values: CDR1 LGHNA, CDR2 YNFKEQ. This CDR3 region has 17 residues. The CDR3 nucleotides are TGTGCCAGCAGCCAAGATAACGGGTCCGGCGGCCTTCAGCCCCAGCATTTT. This sequence encodes CASSQDNGSGGLQPQHF.

V gene TRBV2 combines with J gene TRBJ1-4; 7 bases map to TRBD1. Per germline, CDR1 SNHLY and CDR2 FYNNEI. The CDR3 sequence is 15 residues long. J was trimmed by 5 bases and V by 2 bases; bases with no gene match: 5. The CDR3 loop reads CASSERTGRNEKLFF. The CDR3 nucleotides are TGTGCCAGCAGTGAACGGACAGGAAGGAATGAAAAACTGTTTTTT.

This clone appeared a single time. The chain is built from TRBV18 and TRBJ2-7; tentatively, D is TRBD1 (5 bases). The CDR3 has 14 amino acids. CDR1 and CDR2 (germline): KGHSH, LQKENI. Between the trimmed V and J ends, which lost 5 bases and 3 bases, there was a span of 14 bases. CDR3 sequence reads: CASSSGQVGYEQYF. The CDR3 coding sequence is TGTGCCAGCTCATCCGGACAAGTTGGCTACGAGCAGTACTTC. Drawing the rest from reference TRBV18 and TRBJ2-7, the complete variable domain is NAGVMQNPRHLVRRRGQEARLRCSPMKGHSHVYWYRQLPEEGLKFMVYLQKENIIDESGMPKERFSAEFPKEGPSILRIQQVVRGDSAAYFCASSSGQVGYEQYFGPGTRLTVT.

This clone was observed a single time. The chain carries TRBV5-4 and TRBJ1-1; D gene unclear. Germline lookup yields CDR1 SGHNT and CDR2 YYREEE (reference sequence). Trimming left V 4 bases short and J 0 bases short, with 7 bases between. This CDR3 contains 13 residues. This CDR3 reads CASSPAMNTEAFF. For the CDR3, the DNA is TGTGCCAGCAGCCCTGCTATGAACACTGAAGCTTTCTTT.

The sample holds a few counts of this clone. The chain employs TRBV29-1 and TRBJ2-3; D unresolved. The ends were cut back, 1 base at V and 8 bases at J, with 4 bases in the middle. The CDR3 covers 10 residues. The germline V gene has CDR1 SQVTM and CDR2 ANQGSEA. The CDR3 region has the DNA TGCAGCGTTGAAGTCGGTACGCAGTATTTT. Its translation is CSVEVGTQYF.

The chain combines TRBV7-3 with TRBJ1-1; D is undetermined. V was trimmed by 5 bases and J by 3 bases, leaving 10 bases between them. CDR1 is SGHTA, CDR2 FQGTGA, per germline. The CDR3 contains 13 residues. The CDR3 loop reads CASSPGRDTEAFF. Written as DNA, the CDR3 is TGTGCCAGCAGCCCAGGTAGGGACACTGAAGCTTTCTTT. Combining the CDR3 with reference TRBV7-3 and TRBJ1-1 gives the whole variable domain GAGVSQTPSNKVTEKGKYVELRCDPISGHTALYWYRQSLGQGPEFLIYFQGTGAADDSGLPNDRFFAVRPEGSVSTLKIQRTERGDSAVYLCASSPGRDTEAFFGQGTRLTVV.

V is TRBV7-6 and J is TRBJ2-2; D uncertain. The CDR3 extends over 17 amino acids. Germline V gives CDR1 SGHVS, CDR2 FNYEAQ. V shed 2 bases and J shed 4 bases, with 17 bases lying between them. CDR3 bases: TGTGCCAGCAGCTTAAAGTCAGTGGTGGACCCCACCGGGGAGCTGTTTTTT. Its protein product is CASSLKSVVDPTGELFF.

The chain employs TRBV7-8 and TRBJ1-6; D is ambiguous. Looked up from germline, CDR1 is SGHVS and CDR2 is FQNEAQ. Trimming took 6 bases from V and 7 from J, leaving 7 bases between them. This CDR3 spans 12 amino acids. In DNA, the CDR3 is TGTGCCAGCAGTCAATGGAATTCACCCCTCCACTTT. Its translation: CASSQWNSPLHF. Looking up the rest from reference TRBV7-8 and TRBJ1-6 gives the full variable domain: GAGVSQSPRYKVAKRGQDVALRCDPISGHVSLFWYQQALGQGPEFLTYFQNEAQLDKSGLPSDRFFAERPEGSVSTLKIQRTQQEDSAVYLCASSQWNSPLHFGNGTRLTVT.

The chain employs TRBV4-1 and TRBJ1-4; D ambiguous. Germline CDR1 MGHRA, CDR2 YSYEKL. The CDR3 is 16 residues long. Trimming pared 5 bases from V and 0 bases from J, leaving 13 bases between. This chain's CDR3 is CASSSAGGATNEKLFF. CDR3 bases: TGCGCCAGCAGCTCGGCCGGAGGCGCAACTAATGAAAAACTGTTTTTT.

The chain links TRBV19 to TRBJ1-3, with a weak D call TRBD1 (6 bases). V lost 8 bases and J lost 2, with 10 bases in between. The V gene's germline CDR1 is LNHDA and CDR2 SQIVND (reference sequence). The CDR3 is made up of 13 amino acids. CDR3: CASLRGPGNTIYF. The CDR3 nucleotides are TGTGCCAGTCTTCGGGGGCCTGGAAACACCATATATTTT. Complete variable domain (other parts from reference TRBV19 and TRBJ1-3): DGGITQSPKYLFRKEGQNVTLSCEQNLNHDAMYWYRQDPGQGLRLIYYSQIVNDFQKGDIAEGYSVSREKKESFPLTVTSAQKNPTAFYLCASLRGPGNTIYFGEGSWLTVV.

V gene TRBV30 combines with J gene TRBJ1-2, with a possible D match to TRBD1 (6 bases). Trimming pared 2 bases from V and 7 bases from J, leaving 14 bases between. Germline assignment: CDR1 GTSNPN and CDR2 SVGIG (reference sequence). The CDR3 loop spans 13 amino acids. This CDR3 is CAWSIQGRGGYTF. CDR3 nucleotide sequence: TGTGCCTGGAGTATCCAGGGGCGGGGTGGCTACACCTTC.

Written as DNA, the CDR3 is TGTGTTGGCGGCAGCCCCTGGACCGGGGAGCTGTTTTTT. Its translation: CVGGSPWTGELFF. The rearrangement joins TRBV28 to TRBJ2-2; no clear D gene. Germline V gene lookup returns CDR1 MDHEN and CDR2 SYDVKM. The CDR3 loop spans 13 amino acids.

The chain links TRBV9 to TRBJ1-5; a weak D match, TRBD1 (6 bases). The CDR3 contains 14 residues. Germline V lookup: CDR1 SGDLS, CDR2 YYNGEE. V lost 0 bases to trimming and J lost 4 bases, with 8 bases between them. CDR3 DNA sequence: TGTGCCAGCAGCGTAGAGGGGGAGAATCAGCCCCAGCATTTT. This encodes CASSVEGENQPQHF.

The rearrangement uses TRBV6-5 and TRBJ1-2; 12 bases align to TRBD1. Germline assignment: CDR1 MNHEY and CDR2 SVGAGI. The junction had 8 bases not matched to a gene; V was cut back by 1 base and J by 8 bases. There are 16 residues in the CDR3. CDR3 loop: CASSYYGTGGAEGYTF. The CDR3 nucleotides are TGTGCCAGCAGTTACTACGGGACAGGGGGCGCAGAGGGCTACACCTTC.

This chain connects TRBV5-1 to TRBJ1-1; 8 bases are a match to TRBD1. Germline CDR1 is SGHRS and CDR2 is YFSETQ. The CDR3 consists of 15 residues. With 4 bases clipped from V and 2 bases from J, the junction kept 7 bases outside the gene matches. CDR3 residues: CASSPGGAGNTEAFF. The CDR3 DNA is TGCGCCAGCAGCCCAGGGGGCGCAGGAAACACTGAAGCTTTCTTT. The variable domain in full, with the rest retrieved from reference TRBV5-1 and TRBJ1-1, is KAGVTQTPRYLIKTRGQQVTLSCSPISGHRSVSWYQQTPGQGLQFLFEYFSETQRNKGNFPGRFSGRQFSNSRSEMNVSTLELGDSALYLCASSPGGAGNTEAFFGQGTRLTVV.

The chain couples TRBV5-1 to TRBJ1-6; perhaps TRBD1 as D (6 bases). Germline-derived CDR1 and CDR2 are SGHRS and YFSETQ. Trimming left V 6 bases short and J 9 bases short, with 19 bases between. The CDR3 totals 15 residues. The CDR3 sequence: CASTWGGQGSSPLHF. In nucleotides, the CDR3 is TGCGCCAGCACATGGGGGGGGCAAGGAAGTTCACCCCTCCACTTT.